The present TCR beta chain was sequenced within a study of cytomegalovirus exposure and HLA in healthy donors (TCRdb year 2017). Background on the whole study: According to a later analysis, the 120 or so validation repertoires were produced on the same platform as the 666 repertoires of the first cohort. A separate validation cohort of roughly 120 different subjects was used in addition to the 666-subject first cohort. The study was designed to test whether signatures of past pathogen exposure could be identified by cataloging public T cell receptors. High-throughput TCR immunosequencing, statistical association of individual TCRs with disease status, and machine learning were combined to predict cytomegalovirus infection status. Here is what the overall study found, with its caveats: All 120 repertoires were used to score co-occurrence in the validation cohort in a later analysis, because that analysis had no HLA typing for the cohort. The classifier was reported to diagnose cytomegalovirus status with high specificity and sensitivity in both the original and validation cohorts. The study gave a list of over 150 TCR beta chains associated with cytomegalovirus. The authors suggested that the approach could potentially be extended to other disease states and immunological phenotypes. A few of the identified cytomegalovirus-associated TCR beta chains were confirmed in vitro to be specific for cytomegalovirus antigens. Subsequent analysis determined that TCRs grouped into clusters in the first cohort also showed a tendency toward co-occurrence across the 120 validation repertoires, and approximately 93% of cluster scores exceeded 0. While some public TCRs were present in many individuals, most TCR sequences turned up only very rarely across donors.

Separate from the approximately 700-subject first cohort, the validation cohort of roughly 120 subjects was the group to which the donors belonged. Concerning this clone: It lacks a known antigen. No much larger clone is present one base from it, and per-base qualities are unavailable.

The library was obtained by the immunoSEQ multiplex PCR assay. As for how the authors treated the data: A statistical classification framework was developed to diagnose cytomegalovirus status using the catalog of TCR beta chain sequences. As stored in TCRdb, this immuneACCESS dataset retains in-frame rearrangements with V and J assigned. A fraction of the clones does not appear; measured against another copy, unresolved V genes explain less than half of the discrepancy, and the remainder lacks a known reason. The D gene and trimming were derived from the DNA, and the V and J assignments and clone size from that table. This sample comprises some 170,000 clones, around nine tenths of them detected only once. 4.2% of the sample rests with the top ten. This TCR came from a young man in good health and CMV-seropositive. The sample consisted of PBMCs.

CDR3 reads: CASAGDNSYEQYF. Here is the DNA: TGTGCCAGCGCAGGGGACAACTCCTACGAGCAGTACTTC. The chain is assembled from TRBV19 and TRBJ2-7; a tentative D call is TRBD1 (6 bases match). There are 13 amino acids in the CDR3, from cysteine to phenylalanine inclusive. Of the read, only the CDR3 DNA is kept; its 39 bases are in frame from base 1. V is shortened by 9 bases, J by 0 bases, and the region joining them spans 12 bases. The germline V gene (reference sequence) yields LNHDA for CDR1 and SQIVND for CDR2.